This T cell receptor beta chain was recorded in a study of blood T cells in healthy people across ages. Points from the study as a whole: Bulk PBMC profiling left naive and antigen-experienced comparisons inconclusive.

As to this clonotype: The antigen remains undetermined.

Combining a sample-barcoded 5' primer with a J-beta primer mix, a second PCR ran for about 7 to 11 cycles. The template-switch adaptor was a 5' adaptor with 12 random nucleotides. It tagged each cDNA molecule. TCRdb analysed the 5' RACE reads with MiXCR anew, one entry per CDR3 protein. The table includes about 1.5 million distinct CDR3 sequences, approximately 42% detected once. Germline CDR1 and CDR2: DFQATT and SNEGSKA (reference sequence). This CDR3 is built from 13 residues. Trimming pared 5 bases from V and 3 bases from J, leaving 13 bases between. Each sample provided at least 5 micrograms of extracted total RNA.

The receptor was isolated from a young woman in good health. The rearrangement links TRBV20-1 to TRBJ2-5, with a weak D call TRBD2 (5 bases). The sequenced sample was blood. CDR3 DNA: TGCAGTGCTCCTATAACTAGGGAAGAGACCCAGTACTTC. Its translation is CSAPITREETQYF.